What follows are 21 T cell receptor beta chains derived from one specimen sequenced in a study of Graves' ophthalmopathy and Graves' hyperthyroidism. TCR beta CDR3 amplification used RNA transcripts. The first-round RT-PCR employed HTBI primers together with the Qiagen OneStep RT-PCR kit. A multiplex PCR was then performed as the second round. TCRdb reanalysed the multiplex PCR reads using MiXCR and keeps one entry per CDR3 protein. The sample has over a million distinct CDR3 sequences, about two fifths seen once; the top ten hold 11%. The sample taken for sequencing was peripheral blood or thyroid tissue (not recorded which). These receptors all come from an adult man with Graves' hyperthyroidism.

In this sample, this clonotype turned up many times. The rearrangement links TRBV2 to TRBJ1-5; D perhaps matches TRBD1 (6 bases). The germline gives CDR1 SNHLY, CDR2 FYNNEI. The CDR3 runs to 14 residues. V was cut by 6 bases and J by 5 bases, with 14 bases left in between. CDR3 DNA: TGTGCCAGCAGCCCCGTGGGGGCCGATCAGCCCCAGCATTTT. The encoded protein is CASSPVGADQPQHF.

This chain uses TRBV11-2 with TRBJ2-7; either TRBD1 or TRBD2 may supply D (5 bases each). This CDR3 is 15 amino acids long. Germline V lookup: CDR1 SGHAT, CDR2 FQNNGV. V lost 4 bases and J 1 base, leaving 14 bases between the germline ends. The DNA for the CDR3 is TGTGCCAGCAGCTCTCTTGGGGACGGTTCCTACGAGCAGTACTTC. It is translated as CASSSLGDGSYEQYF.

This clonotype was seen a few times. A junction end diverges from the germline sequence, so it may reflect a read error. V usage is TRBV6-2 or TRBV6-3 and J usage is TRBJ1-5; 9 bases match TRBD1. CDR3 length: 16 amino acids. The germline CDR1 and CDR2 sequences are MNHEY and SVGEGT. CDR3 residues: CAISEGRQGGNQPQHF. CDR3 nucleotide sequence: TGTGCCATCAGTGAAGGTAGACAGGGGGGGAATCAGCCCCAGCATTTT.

The sample holds many counts of this clonotype. The chain couples TRBV29-1 to TRBJ2-7; 9 bases are a match to TRBD2. The CDR3 is 13 residues long. From germline, CDR1 is SQVTM and CDR2 ANQGSEA. V shed 2 bases and J 4 bases; nucleotides not matched to a gene: 3. DNA of the CDR3: TGCAGCGTTGAATCTAGCGGGAATTACGAGCAGTACTTC. Its protein is CSVESSGNYEQYF.

In the case of this clonotype: The missing conserved phenylalanine or tryptophan at the end of this CDR3 makes a read error likely. This rearrangement joins TRBV7-9 to TRBJ1-3; 11 bases match TRBD1. V shed 2 bases, J shed 0 bases, and the junction held 9 bases outside the gene matches. CDR3 length: 19 residues. Looked up from germline, CDR1 is SEHNR and CDR2 is FQNEAQ (reference sequence). As DNA, the CDR3 is TGTGCCAGCAGCTTATACGGACAGGGGGCGACTCACTCTGGAAACACCATATATGTT. It yields the protein CASSLYGQGATHSGNTIYV.

This clonotype was seen repeatedly, ten times or more. The chain links TRBV7-2 to TRBJ1-2; tentatively, D is TRBD1 (6 bases). Trimming shortened V by 5 bases and J by 2 bases, and 12 bases separated the two germline ends. The CDR3 has 14 amino acids. Per germline, CDR1 SGHTA and CDR2 FQGNSA. CDR3 nucleotides: TGTGCCAGCAGCCAGGACAGCACAAACTATGGCTACACCTTC. The encoded protein is CASSQDSTNYGYTF.

Comments on this clonotype: The junction departs from the called germline gene at one end, perhaps through a read error. The CDR3 bases are TGCAGTGCTAGAGATCTGCGGCAAATAAACACCGGGGAGCTGTCTTGG. It encodes CSARDLRQINTGELSW. The chain employs TRBV20-1 and TRBJ2-2; possibly TRBD2 for D (5 bases). Germline V gene sequence: CDR1 DFQATT, CDR2 SNEGSKA (reference sequence). The CDR3 spans 16 residues.

The count of this clonotype is one. The chain couples TRBV7-9 to TRBJ1-4, with 8 bases that match TRBD1. Trimming removed 1 base from V and 10 bases from J; junction bases left unmatched: 2. CDR1 and CDR2 (germline): SEHNR, FQNEAQ (reference sequence). The CDR3 runs 13 residues. The chain's CDR3 is CASSLGQGAKLFF. The CDR3 region has the DNA TGTGCCAGCAGCTTAGGGCAGGGGGCAAAACTGTTTTTT.

This clonotype has at least ten counts. This sequence joins TRBV29-1 and TRBJ2-7, with D perhaps TRBD1 (6 bases). The CDR3 covers 11 residues. V dropped 4 bases and J dropped 7 bases, with 11 bases sitting between them. Germline V gene lookup returns CDR1 SQVTM and CDR2 ANQGSEA. The CDR3 is CSVGQGREQYF. As DNA, the CDR3 is TGCAGCGTTGGTCAGGGGCGAGAGCAGTACTTC.

V and J are TRBV6-5 and TRBJ1-1; D unresolved. This CDR3 is 14 amino acids long. Germline CDR1 MNHEY, CDR2 SVGAGI. Trimming cost V 6 bases and J 5 bases, with 16 bases left between them. Written as DNA, the CDR3 is TGTGCCAGCAGGGCCTCGGGCGGTTGGACTGAAGCTTTCTTT. Protein product: CASRASGGWTEAFF.

The chain combines TRBV11-2 with TRBJ2-6, with D uncertain. The V gene's germline CDR1 is SGHAT and CDR2 FQNNGV. The CDR3 contains 16 residues. V was trimmed by 3 bases and J by 0 bases, leaving 9 bases between them. The CDR3 loop is CASSFIHRSGANVLTF. As DNA, the CDR3 is TGTGCCAGCAGCTTTATACACCGCTCTGGGGCCAACGTCCTGACTTTC.

V gene TRBV7-9 combines with J gene TRBJ1-6; D remains unclear. Germline V gene sequence: CDR1 SEHNR, CDR2 FQNEAQ (reference sequence). CDR3 length equals 18 residues. Trimming cost V 2 bases and J 8 bases, with 22 bases left between them. The CDR3 DNA sequence: TGTGCCAGCAGCTTACCGGGGAGCCCGCGGGTGGCTTATTCACCCCTCCACTTT. As protein: CASSLPGSPRVAYSPLHF.

At least ten counts were recorded for this clonotype. The genes are TRBV15 and TRBJ2-7, with TRBD1 matching over 9 bases. The germline V gene has CDR1 LNHNV and CDR2 YYDKDF (reference sequence). The CDR3 covers 15 residues. V shed 5 bases and J 5 bases; nucleotides not matched to a gene: 10. CDR3 region: CATSEPGQGVHEQYF. The CDR3, as DNA: TGTGCCACCAGCGAACCGGGACAGGGAGTACACGAGCAGTACTTC.

This clonotype was seen a handful of times. The rearrangement links TRBV29-1 to TRBJ2-3, with D hard to call. Per germline, CDR1 SQVTM and CDR2 ANQGSEA. Trimming cost V 4 bases and J 1 base, with 12 bases left between them. This CDR3 is 14 amino acids long. The CDR3, as DNA: TGCAGCGTTGTTCCGGACCCGCGCACAGATACGCAGTATTTT. It encodes CSVVPDPRTDTQYF.

Remarks on this clonotype: This may stem from a read error, because a much larger clone lies one nucleotide away. This chain links TRBV29-1 with TRBJ2-5, with TRBD1 identical over 10 bases. This CDR3 comprises 12 residues. Germline V gene lookup returns CDR1 SQVTM and CDR2 ANQGSEA. V lost 6 bases to trimming and J lost 4 bases; unmatched junction nucleotides: 2. The CDR3 spells CSVRQGAETQYF. As DNA, the CDR3 is TGCAGCGTCCGACAGGGGGCAGAGACCCAGTACTTC.

There are a few counts of this clonotype. A read error is possible here, since a much larger clone lies one base away. The V and J genes are TRBV13 and TRBJ1-1, with unresolved D. The length of the CDR3 is 14 residues. Trimming took off 1 base at V and 0 bases at J, with 6 bases between the two ends. Germline CDR1 is PRHDT and CDR2 is FYEKMQ (reference sequence). The CDR3 spells CASSLATMNTEAFF. CDR3 DNA: TGTGCCAGCAGCTTAGCCACTATGAACACTGAAGCTTTCTTT.

V is TRBV20-1 and J is TRBJ1-2, with D hard to call. The CDR3 is made up of 13 amino acids. Germline values: CDR1 DFQATT, CDR2 SNEGSKA (reference sequence). V lost 6 bases to trimming and J lost 4 bases, with 15 bases between them. CDR3 bases: TGCAGTGCGGTCGAGGGTTCCGCCTATGGCTACACCTTC. It codes for CSAVEGSAYGYTF.

As for this clonotype: A much larger clone sits a single nucleotide away, making a read error possible. The rearrangement links TRBV20-1 to TRBJ1-6; possibly TRBD1 for D (6 bases). Per germline, CDR1 DFQATT and CDR2 SNEGSKA (reference sequence). The CDR3 has 14 amino acids. Here the CDR3 reads CGAEDSSYNSPLHF. The CDR3 DNA is TGCGGTGCCGAGGACAGCTCCTATAATTCACCCCTCCACTTT.

Details on this clonotype: This may be a read error, as it is one base from a much larger clone. The chain employs TRBV5-4 and TRBJ1-5; unclear D gene. Germline loops: CDR1 SGHNT, CDR2 YYREEE (reference sequence). Between the trimmed V and J ends, which lost 4 bases and 6 bases, there was a span of 14 bases. The CDR3 loop spans 14 amino acids. The CDR3 loop reads CASSIDGAGQPQHF. The CDR3 DNA sequence: TGTGCCAGCAGCATCGACGGAGCCGGTCAGCCCCAGCATTTT.

The chain is built from TRBV25-1 and TRBJ1-2, with 7 positions matching TRBD1. Germline V gives CDR1 MGHDK, CDR2 SYGVNS. With 11 bases clipped from V and 5 bases from J, the junction kept 14 bases outside the gene matches. The CDR3 contains 14 residues. The chain's CDR3 is CAPKEGAQIYGYTF. For the CDR3, the DNA is TGTGCCCCTAAGGAGGGGGCCCAAATTTATGGCTACACCTTC.

The table lists this clonotype with a few counts. Sequence at one end of the junction differs from germline and may be a read error. This chain joins TRBV10-3 and TRBJ2-7; 9 bases map to TRBD1. The CDR3 covers 18 residues. In germline, CDR1 is ENHRY, CDR2 SYGVKD. The CDR3 DNA reads TGTGCCAGCAGTTACACCCTCCAACCGGGACAGGGCTCGGGCGAGCAGTACTTC. Protein: CASSYTLQPGQGSGEQYF.